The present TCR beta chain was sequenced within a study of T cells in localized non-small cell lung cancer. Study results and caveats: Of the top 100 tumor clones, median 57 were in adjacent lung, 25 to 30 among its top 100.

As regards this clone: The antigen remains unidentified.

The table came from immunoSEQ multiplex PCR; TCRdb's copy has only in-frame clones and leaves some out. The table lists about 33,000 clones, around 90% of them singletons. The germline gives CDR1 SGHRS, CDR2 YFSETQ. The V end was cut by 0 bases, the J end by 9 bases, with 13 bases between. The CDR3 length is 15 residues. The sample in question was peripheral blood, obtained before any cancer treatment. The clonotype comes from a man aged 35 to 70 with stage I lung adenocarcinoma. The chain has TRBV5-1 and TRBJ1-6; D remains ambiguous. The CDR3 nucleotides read TGCGCCAGCAGCTTGGAAGGGAATGAGGGTTCACCCCTCCACTTT. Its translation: CASSLEGNEGSPLHF.